This T cell receptor (beta chain) was sequenced for a study of human T cells and chemical hapten exposure. Background on the study: The cohort included alopecia areata under or over 50% scalp, totalis and universalis.

Time point noted: patch test 3, about 24 weeks after DPC sensitization. Treatment: therapeutic diphenylcyclopropenone sensitization with weekly scalp DPC. TCRdb reprocessed the RACE reads with MiXCR, giving one entry per CDR3 protein. The table includes 60,000 to 65,000 distinct CDR3 sequences, 8% to 13% detected once. The table lists this clonotype with a few counts. The TCR originated in a woman aged 25 to 39 with alopecia areata. Some clones in this sample may be carry-over from other donors' samples. This sample comprised whole blood, obtained in connection with sensitization to the hapten diphenylcyclopropenone (DPC).

DNA of the CDR3: TGTGCCAGCAGTTTTACTAGCGGGAGCACAGATACGCAGTATTTT. Amino acids: CASSFTSGSTDTQYF. The J gene is TRBJ2-3, the V gene TRBV2; 9 nucleotides align to TRBD2. Trimming cost V 5 bases and J 0 bases; bases outside gene matches: 3. This CDR3 has 15 residues. Germline loops: CDR1 SNHLY, CDR2 FYNNEI. The complete variable domain, with remaining parts taken from reference TRBV2 and TRBJ2-3, reads EPEVTQTPSHQVTQMGQEVILRCVPISNHLYFYWYRQILGQKVEFLVSFYNNEISEKSEIFDDQFSVERPDGSNFTLKIRSTKLEDSAMYFCASSFTSGSTDTQYFGPGTRLTVL.